The TCR beta chain under discussion was sequenced for a study of blood T cell repertoires in COVID-19. Across the study: Sites across the United States, Italy and Spain contributed samples from acute and convalescent COVID-19.

There are a few counts of this clone. Original handling: Amplification from reference gene primers served as the basis for estimated nucleated cell counts. Assay used: immunoSEQ multiplex PCR; TCRdb lists only in-frame clones, some missing. V and J calls and clone size are copied from that table; D and trimming were computed from the DNA. The sample consists of approximately 210,000 clones, 75% to 85% of them appearing once. Germline CDR1 and CDR2: SGHRS and YFSETQ. V was trimmed by 4 bases and J by 0 bases, leaving 16 bases between them. CDR3 size: 17 residues. Adults between roughly 18 and 89 years of age took part from fewer than 30 US areas. Participant-reported clinical history was the basis for cohort assignment.

Material: PBMCs or T cells enriched from blood (not recorded which). The chain recombines TRBV5-1 with TRBJ1-4, with D maybe TRBD1 (5 bases). The clonotype originates from a man aged 30-40 years with acute COVID-19. CDR3 nucleotides: TGCGCCAGCAGCCCCGCGGGACGGCTTGCAACTAATGAAAAACTGTTTTTT. It encodes CASSPAGRLATNEKLFF.